This T cell receptor beta chain is drawn from a study of prognosis after radiotherapy for stage I lung cancer. Study-level background: The patient group consisted of some twelve men and 5 to 7 women whose ages spanned roughly 53 to 90, median roughly 70 years. Study results and caveats: Shannon entropy (measured after stereotactic body radiation therapy) was lower in patients who went on to develop distant metastases.

CDR3 length: 14 amino acids. The V and J ends lost 7 bases and 0 bases respectively, with 13 bases between them. CDR1 and CDR2 from the germline V gene are DFQATT and SNEGSKA (reference sequence). Multiplex PCR in two rounds served to amplify TCR beta CDR3 from genomic DNA. During first-round PCR, primers specific to each TRBV and TRBJ gene were used. PCR's second round employed universal primers. TCRdb reanalysed the multiplex PCR reads using MiXCR and keeps one entry per CDR3 protein. The sample yields tens of thousands of distinct CDR3 sequences, about 26% seen once. Other malignancies, prior chemotherapy and prior radiotherapy were absent in all patients, each of whom was node-negative on CT and PET/CT. Regarding this clonotype: What it binds is not known. A much larger clone lies one base from this, so it may be a read error.

This sequence was found in a donor at least 50 years old with non-small cell lung cancer. The J gene is TRBJ2-4, the V gene TRBV20-1; D uncertain. The source material was PBMCs, sampled before or after stereotactic body radiation therapy (not recorded which). CDR3 protein: CSGLALGAKNIQYF. The CDR3 nucleotides are TGCAGTGGCCTGGCCCTTGGAGCCAAAAACATTCAGTACTTC.